These 17 T cell receptor beta chains were all obtained from the same sample, sequenced in a study of T cells in Graves' hyperthyroidism and ophthalmopathy. RNA transcripts were the template for amplifying TCR beta CDR3 regions. HTBI primers were used for first-round RT-PCR of the TCR CDR3. In TCRdb, the multiplex PCR reads were re-called with MiXCR into one record per CDR3 protein. The table includes about 520,000 distinct CDR3 sequences, around a quarter detected once. Sample: blood. These receptor sequences come from a woman aged 30 to 39 with Graves' ophthalmopathy.

The rearrangement uses TRBV20-1 and TRBJ1-2; 8 bases match TRBD1. The CDR3 is 11 amino acids. Per germline, CDR1 DFQATT and CDR2 SNEGSKA (reference sequence). V gave up 5 bases and J gave up 6 bases; unmatched junction bases: 2. CDR3 region: CSAGQGDGYTF. CDR3 bases: TGCAGTGCTGGACAGGGTGATGGCTACACCTTC.

This chain connects TRBV6-1 to TRBJ1-2; 10 nucleotides align to TRBD1. Germline V gene lookup returns CDR1 MNHNS and CDR2 SASEGT. The CDR3 sequence is 15 residues long. V lost 3 bases and J lost 6; bases outside the gene matches: 7. CDR3 in DNA: TGTGCCAGCAGTGATCCGGGACAGGGGCTGGATGGCTACACCTTC. It translates to CASSDPGQGLDGYTF.

The sample holds many counts of this clonotype. The J gene is TRBJ1-5, the V gene TRBV28, with 7 bases matching TRBD1. Germline loops: CDR1 MDHEN, CDR2 SYDVKM. The V and J ends lost 6 bases and 6 bases, in that order; junction bases with no gene match: 11. This CDR3 has 15 residues. The CDR3 protein is CASSDLTGSGQPQHF. The CDR3 DNA reads as TGTGCCAGCAGCGACCTGACAGGGTCTGGTCAGCCCCAGCATTTT.

There are many counts of this clonotype. The rearrangement joins TRBV29-1 to TRBJ1-1, with D perhaps matching TRBD1 (5 bases). The CDR3 consists of 13 residues. Trimming removed 6 bases from V and 5 bases from J, with 16 bases in between. The germline V gene has CDR1 SQVTM and CDR2 ANQGSEA. The CDR3 protein is CSVAGGGRTEAFF. The CDR3 nucleotides read TGCAGCGTCGCCGGGGGAGGGAGGACTGAAGCTTTCTTT. Complete variable domain (other parts from reference TRBV29-1 and TRBJ1-1): SAVISQKPSRDICQRGTSLTIQCQVDSQVTMMFWYRQQPGQSLTLIATANQGSEATYESGFVIDKFPISRPNLTFSTLTVSNMSPEDSSIYLCSVAGGGRTEAFFGQGTRLTVV.

This chain links TRBV11-2 with TRBJ2-5; D is unresolved. This CDR3 comprises 17 residues. V was pared by 5 bases and J by 3 bases, with 22 bases between. Germline V gene sequence: CDR1 SGHAT, CDR2 FQNNGV. The CDR3: CASSPYPRVGFEETQYF. In DNA form, the CDR3 reads TGTGCCAGCAGCCCGTACCCTAGGGTGGGATTTGAAGAGACCCAGTACTTC.

The V and J genes are TRBV6-1 and TRBJ2-5, with D possibly matching TRBD1 (6 bases). In germline, CDR1 is MNHNS, CDR2 SASEGT. The CDR3 is made up of 16 amino acids. V was clipped by 6 bases and J by 5 bases, with 22 bases between them. The DNA of the CDR3 is TGTGCCAGCAGCCCCGCAGGGGCTTGGGCCAGGGAGACCCAGTACTTC. Protein product: CASSPAGAWARETQYF.

This chain connects TRBV6-1 to TRBJ2-5, with TRBD1 as a possible D gene (6 bases). V lost 6 bases and J 5 bases, leaving 16 bases between the germline ends. The CDR3 has 14 amino acids. Germline V gene lookup returns CDR1 MNHNS and CDR2 SASEGT. The CDR3 coding sequence is TGTGCCAGCAGCGGTTCTTGGGGGCGGGAGACCCAGTACTTC. Its translation is CASSGSWGRETQYF.

This clonotype appeared many times. The chain employs TRBV6-5 and TRBJ1-1, with 7 bases aligning to TRBD1. From germline, CDR1 is MNHEY and CDR2 SVGAGI. The CDR3 contains 13 residues. J lost 5 bases, V lost 2 bases, and 2 bases had no gene match. As DNA, the CDR3 is TGTGCCAGCAGTTACGCAGGGGGAACTGAAGCTTTCTTT. This encodes CASSYAGGTEAFF.

This clonotype was detected ten times or more. The V and J genes are TRBV19 and TRBJ2-7, with D maybe TRBD1 (5 bases). Germline assignment: CDR1 LNHDA and CDR2 SQIVND (reference sequence). V gave up 4 bases and J gave up 1 base, with 8 bases separating them. The CDR3 loop spans 13 amino acids. CDR3: CASSSRVSYEQYF. The CDR3 DNA reads TGTGCCAGTAGTAGCAGGGTTTCCTACGAGCAGTACTTC. The full variable domain, its missing parts supplied by reference TRBV19 and TRBJ2-7, is DGGITQSPKYLFRKEGQNVTLSCEQNLNHDAMYWYRQDPGQGLRLIYYSQIVNDFQKGDIAEGYSVSREKKESFPLTVTSAQKNPTAFYLCASSSRVSYEQYFGPGTRLTVT.

This clonotype was recorded many times. The gene calls are TRBV28 and TRBJ1-1; D is uncertain. The germline CDR1 and CDR2 sequences are MDHEN and SYDVKM. CDR3 length: 12 amino acids. Trimming cost V 3 bases and J 6 bases, with 8 bases left between them. This CDR3 is CASSFSAAEAFF. The CDR3 region has the DNA TGTGCCAGCAGTTTCTCGGCAGCTGAAGCTTTCTTT.

The chain employs TRBV2 and TRBJ2-2, with D possibly being TRBD1 (6 bases). Trimming took off 2 bases at V and 4 bases at J, with 8 bases between the two ends. Germline CDR1 is SNHLY and CDR2 is FYNNEI. This CDR3 region has 14 residues. CDR3 sequence (DNA): TGTGCCAGCAGTGAATGGACAGCCACCGGGGAGCTGTTTTTT. Translated: CASSEWTATGELFF.

This clonotype was seen once. V gene TRBV6-1 combines with J gene TRBJ1-2, with 7 bases aligning to TRBD1. Germline V gene sequence: CDR1 MNHNS, CDR2 SASEGT. There are 13 residues in the CDR3. J gave up 6 bases and V 8 bases, and 9 bases lay outside the gene matches. CDR3 loop: CASGGRGFHGYTF. Here the CDR3 DNA reads TGTGCCAGCGGGGGCAGGGGGTTCCATGGCTACACCTTC.

The table lists this clonotype with many counts. This sequence joins TRBV6-5 and TRBJ2-7; 7 bases map to TRBD1. CDR3 length: 15 amino acids. With V trimmed by 0 bases and J by 5 bases, 7 bases remained unmatched. Looked up from germline, CDR1 is MNHEY and CDR2 is SVGAGI. The CDR3 region is CASSYSIKGADEQYF. The CDR3 DNA is TGTGCCAGCAGTTACTCGATTAAGGGGGCCGACGAGCAGTACTTC.

At least ten counts were recorded for this clonotype. This sequence joins TRBV29-1 and TRBJ1-6; 8 nucleotides agree with TRBD1. V lost 7 bases and J lost 7; bases outside the gene matches: 9. The CDR3 length is 14 residues. Germline CDR1 and CDR2: SQVTM and ANQGSEA. The CDR3 protein is CSAAGQGANSPLHF. DNA of the CDR3: TGCAGCGCCGCGGGGCAGGGGGCGAATTCACCCCTCCACTTT.

This clonotype was observed at least ten times. The rearrangement uses TRBV9 and TRBJ1-1, with 9 bases matching TRBD1. The ends lost 3 bases at V and 6 bases at J; junction bases unmatched: 15. The CDR3 is made up of 17 amino acids. Germline values: CDR1 SGDLS, CDR2 YYNGEE. The CDR3 loop reads CASSAAGTGWVVAEAFF. The DNA of the CDR3 is TGTGCCAGCAGCGCTGCGGGGACAGGGTGGGTGGTCGCTGAAGCTTTCTTT.

The V gene is TRBV20-1, the J gene TRBJ1-1; tentative D call: TRBD1 (5 bases). Germline lookup yields CDR1 DFQATT and CDR2 SNEGSKA (reference sequence). Trimming took 5 bases from V and 1 from J, leaving 14 bases between them. This CDR3 has 14 amino acids. CDR3 bases: TGCAGTGCTCATACCGGGGCCCCGAACACTGAAGCTTTCTTT. It is translated as CSAHTGAPNTEAFF.

This clonotype was counted ten times or more. V is TRBV6-1 and J is TRBJ1-5; maybe TRBD1 (5 bases). CDR1 and CDR2 from the germline V gene are MNHNS and SASEGT. The CDR3 runs to 15 residues. Trimming removed 10 bases at V and 4 bases at J, with 20 bases between. In DNA form, the CDR3 reads TGTGCCACGGTAGGAGATGGTGGGGGGAATCAGCCCCAGCATTTT. Translation gives CATVGDGGGNQPQHF.